The 14 T cell receptor beta chains below all came from one sample that was sequenced in a study of blood T cell repertoires in COVID-19. Measured with immunoSEQ multiplex PCR; TCRdb has only the in-frame clones, and not every one. The sample includes about 210,000 clones, about 90% of them seen just once. The sample consisted of peripheral blood. These receptor sequences come from a man aged 25-45 years with acute or convalescent COVID-19.

This rearrangement joins TRBV3-1 (or the pseudogene TRBV3-2) to TRBJ2-3; D might be TRBD2 (6 bases). The CDR3 covers 15 residues. Trimming shortened V by 2 bases and J by 2 bases, and 11 bases separated the two germline ends. The germline CDR1 and CDR2 sequences are LGHDT and YNNKEL (reference sequence). DNA for the CDR3: TGTGCCAGCAGCCAACTGACTAGATTCACAGATACGCAGTATTTT. Protein: CASSQLTRFTDTQYF.

To note about this clone: The same CDR3 also results from other DNA sequences found in this sample. V usage is TRBV9 and J usage is TRBJ1-6; D uncertain. Germline V gene data show CDR1 as SGDLS and CDR2 as YYNGEE. The V and J ends lost 4 bases and 0 bases respectively, with 8 bases between them. This CDR3 comprises 15 residues. CDR3 sequence: CASSTGDSYNSPLHF. Written as DNA, the CDR3 is TGTGCCAGCAGCACGGGTGACTCCTATAATTCACCCCTCCACTTT.

The V gene is TRBV11-2, the J gene TRBJ2-1; possibly TRBD1 for D (6 bases). Germline CDR1 SGHAT, CDR2 FQNNGV. The CDR3 consists of 17 residues. V lost 1 base to trimming and J lost 4 bases, with 17 bases between them. CDR3 protein: CASSLVPRDTMYNEQFF. The CDR3 region has the DNA TGTGCCAGCAGCTTAGTCCCCCGGGACACAATGTACAATGAGCAGTTCTTC. Full variable domain (remainder filled in from reference TRBV11-2 and TRBJ2-1): EAGVAQSPRYKIIEKRQSVAFWCNPISGHATLYWYQQILGQGPKLLIQFQNNGVVDDSQLPKDRFSAERLKGVDSTLKIQPAKLEDSAVYLCASSLVPRDTMYNEQFFGPGTRLTVL.

V usage is TRBV4-1 and J usage is TRBJ2-7; TRBD1 aligns across 8 bases. CDR3 length equals 16 residues. Per the germline V gene, CDR1 is MGHRA and CDR2 is YSYEKL. After removal of 2 bases from V and 2 bases from J, the junction contained 8 bases not matched to a gene. CDR3 sequence (DNA): TGCGCCAGCAGCCAACCACGGGACAGGCCACCCTACGAGCAGTACTTC. It codes for CASSQPRDRPPYEQYF.

V usage is TRBV15 and J usage is TRBJ2-5; a weak D match, TRBD2 (6 bases). V dropped 1 base and J dropped 3 bases, with 12 bases sitting between them. The CDR3 extends over 15 amino acids. The germline gives CDR1 LNHNV, CDR2 YYDKDF (reference sequence). The CDR3 DNA reads TGTGCCACCAGCAGAGCGGCGGGATACGAAGAGACCCAGTACTTC. The encoded protein is CATSRAAGYEETQYF.

This clone was recorded only once. The V gene is TRBV9, the J gene TRBJ2-7; maybe TRBD2 (6 bases). V shed 0 bases and J shed 2 bases, with 9 bases lying between them. Per the germline V gene, CDR1 is SGDLS and CDR2 is YYNGEE. The CDR3 runs to 14 residues. The CDR3 bases are TGTGCCAGCAGCGTAGGACTAGATCCCTACGAGCAGTACTTC. This translates into CASSVGLDPYEQYF.

This clone was picked up one time. This chain joins TRBV30 and TRBJ2-5, with unresolved D. The CDR3 totals 12 residues. CDR1 is GTSNPN and CDR2 is SVGIG in the germline V gene (reference sequence). Trimming left V 2 bases short and J 5 bases short, with 9 bases between. The CDR3 DNA reads as TGTGCCTGGAGTTCGTACATGGAGACCCAGTACTTC. This translates into CAWSSYMETQYF.

This chain connects TRBV10-2 to TRBJ1-1; no clear D gene. Trimming removed 9 bases from V and 0 bases from J, with 11 bases in between. Germline V gives CDR1 WSHSY, CDR2 SAAADI. The CDR3 runs 13 residues. As DNA, the CDR3 is TGCGCCAGTCAGGCAGGCTTGAACACTGAAGCTTTCTTT. It yields the protein CASQAGLNTEAFF.

V usage is TRBV18 and J usage is TRBJ2-7; D remains unclear. CDR3 size: 13 residues. Germline-derived CDR1 and CDR2 are KGHSH and LQKENI. Trimming stripped 4 bases from V and 5 bases from J, with 12 bases between. The CDR3 DNA reads as TGTGCCAGCTCACTATCGCATACAAACGAGCAGTACTTC. Protein: CASSLSHTNEQYF.

V gene TRBV30 combines with J gene TRBJ2-3; a weak D match, TRBD2 (6 bases). The V and J ends lost 5 bases and 3 bases respectively, with 18 bases between them. CDR1 GTSNPN and CDR2 SVGIG come from the germline V gene (reference sequence). This CDR3 spans 15 amino acids. In nucleotides, the CDR3 is TGTGCCTGGCAGAAGGGACTTTCTAGGACAGATACGCAGTATTTT. Protein: CAWQKGLSRTDTQYF.

The rearrangement uses TRBV6-5 and TRBJ2-6; D not resolved. The CDR3 has 14 residues. Germline loops: CDR1 MNHEY, CDR2 SVGAGI. The V end was cut by 7 bases, the J end by 0 bases, with 7 bases between. The CDR3: CASTPSSGANVLTF. The CDR3 DNA reads as TGTGCCAGCACCCCGTCCTCTGGGGCCAACGTCCTGACTTTC.

This rearrangement joins TRBV7-9 to TRBJ1-4; possible D gene TRBD1, 5 bases. The germline CDR1 and CDR2 sequences are SEHNR and FQNEAQ (reference sequence). The length of the CDR3 is 14 residues. Trimming left V 2 bases short and J 7 bases short, with 11 bases between. Here the CDR3 DNA reads TGTGCCAGCAGCTTATTGGGCAGGGCTGAAAAACTGTTTTTT. It specifies CASSLLGRAEKLFF.

The V and J genes are TRBV7-2 and TRBJ1-1; a weak D match, TRBD1 (6 bases). Germline values: CDR1 SGHTA, CDR2 FQGNSA. V was shortened by 3 bases and J by 12 bases, with 17 bases between the two germline ends. The CDR3 consists of 13 residues. CDR3 nucleotide sequence: TGTGCCAGCAGCTTCGGGGGGCTGGACTCCCCTTTCTTT. Translation: CASSFGGLDSPFF.

This rearrangement joins TRBV28 to TRBJ2-5, with D tentatively TRBD2 (6 bases). The germline V gene encodes CDR1 MDHEN and CDR2 SYDVKM. V shed 4 bases and J shed 5 bases, with 17 bases lying between them. This CDR3 region has 15 residues. The CDR3 coding sequence is TGTGCCAGCAGTTCCGCGTCTAGCGTAGGTGAGACCCAGTACTTC. Amino acids: CASSSASSVGETQYF.